This T cell receptor (beta chain) was sequenced for a study of cytomegalovirus exposure and HLA in healthy donors. Method: immunoSEQ multiplex PCR; TCRdb's copy keeps in-frame clones and lacks some. The data show approximately 110,000 clones, 85% to 95% seen once. The sequencing sample was made of PBMCs. The receptor comes from a woman between 18 and 29 years old in good health and CMV-seronegative.

Here the CDR3 reads CASSRGVAGISYNEQFF. The CDR3 DNA reads as TGTGCCAGCAGTCGGGGGGTAGCGGGGATCTCCTACAATGAGCAGTTCTTC. The V gene is TRBV9, the J gene TRBJ2-1; 8 bases align to TRBD2. There are 17 residues in the CDR3. Germline values: CDR1 SGDLS, CDR2 YYNGEE. V lost 5 bases, J lost 0 bases, and 10 bases stayed unmatched.